This is a list of T cell receptor beta chains from one sample in a study of T cell clones after liver transplantation. TCRdb keeps only in-frame clones here, not all; method: immunoSEQ multiplex PCR. The table lists fewer than 80,000 clones, roughly 80% of them singletons. Material: CD4+ T cells from blood, obtained about 50 months after liver transplant. Every receptor here comes from a human patient who received a liver transplant. These T cells may partly come from the graft donor. Each CDR3 is given with its conserved first and last residue. D genes are given only for firm matches. A row's size may be missing; if present it is once, few, many or a size class.

V gene	J gene	clone size	D gene	CDR3 DNA	CDR3 protein
TRBV5-6	TRBJ2-5	-	TRBD1	TGTGCCAGCAGCTACAGGACAGGTCAAGAGACCCAGTACTTC	CASSYRTGQETQYF
TRBV2	TRBJ2-2	-	-	TGTGCCAGCAGTGAAAGGACCGCCGGGGAGCTGTTTTTT	CASSERTAGELFF
TRBV6-4	TRBJ2-2	-	TRBD2	TGTGCCAGCAGTAGCGGGGCCGACACCGGGGAGCTGTTTTTT	CASSSGADTGELFF
TRBV11-2	TRBJ2-7	-	-	TGTGCCAGCAGCTTAACACCCGGTGGGGCCTACGAGCAGTACTTC	CASSLTPGGAYEQYF
TRBV7-2	TRBJ2-1	-	TRBD1	TGTGCCAGCAGCTCTAAGACAGGGATTGAGCAGTTCTTC	CASSSKTGIEQFF
TRBV4-1	TRBJ2-5	-	TRBD2	TGCGCCAGCAGCCAAGATCGCCGGCTAGCGGGTCAAGAGACCCAGTACTTC	CASSQDRRLAGQETQYF
TRBV7-2	TRBJ2-7	-	-	TGTGCCAGCAGCTTAGCGACTAGTCTGAGCTACGAGCAGTACTTC	CASSLATSLSYEQYF
TRBV7-9	TRBJ1-1	once	-	TGTGCCAGCAGCCAGGACGGGCACACTGAAGCTTTCTTT	CASSQDGHTEAFF
TRBV18	TRBJ1-6	-	-	TGTGCCAGCTCACCAAGGGTCCGCCAAAAAGACGGATCACCCCTCCACTTT	CASSPRVRQKDGSPLHF
TRBV7-9	TRBJ1-2	-	TRBD1	TGTGCCAGCAGTTTACAGGGGGCTGGGGGCTACACCTTC	CASSLQGAGGYTF
TRBV7-9	TRBJ1-6	-	-	TGTGCCAGCAGCTTAGATCCCTATAATTCACCCCTCCACTTT	CASSLDPYNSPLHF
TRBV7-2	TRBJ1-5	-	-	TGTGCCAGCAGCCCCGTCAATCAGCCCCAGCATTTT	CASSPVNQPQHF
TRBV11-2	TRBJ2-7	-	-	TGTGCCAGCAGCTTATCGGGTTCCTTTCAACGGGAGCAGTACTTC	CASSLSGSFQREQYF
TRBV12-5	TRBJ1-1	-	-	TGTGCTAGTGGTTCGCCCTTAAGCCTAACAGGGAAGGACACTGAAGCTTTCTTT	CASGSPLSLTGKDTEAFF
TRBV19	TRBJ1-5	-	-	TGTGCCAGTAGCTATGCGGCAGGCAATCAGCCCCAGCATTTT	CASSYAAGNQPQHF
TRBV11-3	TRBJ2-3	-	-	TGTGCCAGCAGCTTAGGTTATAGCACAGATACGCAGTATTTT	CASSLGYSTDTQYF
TRBV5-1	TRBJ2-5	-	TRBD1	TGCGCCAGCAGCTGGCGGGACAGGGGGCTGGAGACCCAGTACTTC	CASSWRDRGLETQYF
TRBV7-2	TRBJ2-2	-	-	TGTGCCAGCAGCCCAAGAGATGTGACGGCCGGGGAGCTGTTTTTT	CASSPRDVTAGELFF
TRBV19	TRBJ2-4	-	TRBD2	TGTGCCAGTAGAGGCGGGAGCGGTGCCAAAAACATTCAGTACTTC	CASRGGSGAKNIQYF
TRBV5-6	TRBJ2-7	few	TRBD2	TGTGCCAGCAGCCCTAGACTAGCGCCCTACGAGCAGTACTTC	CASSPRLAPYEQYF
TRBV5-1	TRBJ2-1	-	-	TGCGCCAGCAGCTTATCCACAGAGAATGAGCAGTTCTTC	CASSLSTENEQFF
TRBV6-6	TRBJ2-7	-	TRBD2	TGTGCCAGCAGTTATTTAGGCGGGGGGGCTTACGAGCAGTACTTC	CASSYLGGGAYEQYF
TRBV30	TRBJ2-1	-	-	TGTGCCTGGAGTCGGGGGAGAGACAATGAGCAGTTCTTC	CAWSRGRDNEQFF
TRBV6-1	TRBJ1-3	-	-	TGTGCCAGCAGGGTGCTGGGGGGGGGAAACACCATATATTTT	CASRVLGGGNTIYF
TRBV27	TRBJ1-1	-	-	TGTGCCAGCAGTTTATCAGGCCAGATGAACACTGAAGCTTTCTTT	CASSLSGQMNTEAFF